A single sample is the source of the 27 T cell receptor beta chains below, sequenced in a study of cytomegalovirus exposure and HLA in healthy donors. Primers for the PCR totalled 60 Vbeta and 13 Jbeta. Data came from immunoSEQ multiplex PCR; TCRdb stores just in-frame clones and leaves some out. The sample has 70,000 to 80,000 clones. The sequenced material came from PBMCs. The receptor source for this set is a man aged 40-49 years in good health and CMV-seronegative.

V usage is TRBV9 and J usage is TRBJ2-3, with 13 bases lining up with TRBD2. CDR1 and CDR2 (germline): SGDLS, YYNGEE. The V segment lost 2 bases and the J segment 0 bases; nucleotides outside the gene matches: 6. The CDR3 sequence is 18 residues long. The CDR3, as DNA: TGTGCCAGCAGCGTCACTAGCGGGGGGGGTAAAAGCACAGATACGCAGTATTTT. It codes for CASSVTSGGGKSTDTQYF.

According to its frequency, this clone is medium-sized. The V call is TRBV2, the J call TRBJ1-3; TRBD1 matches at 7 bases. The CDR3 length is 14 residues. CDR1 and CDR2 from the germline V gene are SNHLY and FYNNEI. Losses at the gene ends were 5 bases for V and 2 bases for J; bases not matched to a gene: 3. The CDR3 DNA reads TGTGCCAGCAGTCGACAGGGAGCTGGAAACACCATATATTTT. Protein: CASSRQGAGNTIYF.

Points on this clone: One end of the junction fails to match germline, which may point to a read error. J is TRBJ1-5 and V is TRBV6-5; D is unresolved. This CDR3 has 13 residues. The V gene's germline CDR1 is MNHEY and CDR2 SVGAGI. CDR3 DNA: TGTGCCAGCAGCCGGGAAAGACTCAGGCCCAAGCATTTT. Translating gives CASSRERLRPKHF.

CDR3 amino acids: CASSKGLAGTGADTQYF. The CDR3 region has the DNA TGCGCCAGCAGCAAGGGACTAGCGGGGACGGGCGCAGATACGCAGTATTTT. The chain has TRBV5-1 and TRBJ2-3; TRBD2 matches 13 bases. Germline CDR1 reads SGHRS; CDR2 reads YFSETQ. The CDR3 totals 17 residues. After removal of 4 bases from V and 4 bases from J, the junction contained 9 bases not matched to a gene.

This chain connects TRBV5-4 to TRBJ2-5; 7 nucleotides align to TRBD2. The junction had 8 bases not matched to a gene; V was cut back by 2 bases and J by 7 bases. Germline V gene lookup returns CDR1 SGHNT and CDR2 YYREEE (reference sequence). This CDR3 has 14 residues. The CDR3 sequence is CASSFGGEGSTQYF. The CDR3 nucleotides read TGTGCCAGCAGCTTCGGCGGGGAGGGTTCGACCCAGTACTTC.

This sequence joins TRBV6-5 and TRBJ2-7, with D tentatively TRBD2 (6 bases). Germline CDR1 and CDR2: MNHEY and SVGAGI. This CDR3 region has 13 residues. Trimming stripped 0 bases from V and 6 bases from J, with 9 bases between. CDR3 amino acids: CASSYSMGGEQYF. The CDR3 region has the DNA TGTGCCAGCAGTTACTCGATGGGAGGCGAGCAGTACTTC.

The gene calls are TRBV6-1 and TRBJ2-3, with 10 bases that match TRBD1. Germline assignment: CDR1 MNHNS and CDR2 SASEGT. The CDR3 sequence is 19 residues long. V gave up 4 bases and J gave up 0 bases; unmatched junction bases: 13. CDR3: CASSARQGAKTSSTDTQYF. The DNA of the CDR3 is TGTGCCAGCAGTGCGCGACAGGGGGCGAAAACCTCTAGCACAGATACGCAGTATTTT.

The chain uses TRBV5-1 and TRBJ2-1; TRBD2 matches at 14 bases. Germline values: CDR1 SGHRS, CDR2 YFSETQ. The CDR3 has 16 amino acids. With V trimmed by 4 bases and J by 5 bases, 5 bases remained unmatched. The CDR3 spells CASSPGLAGVHNEQFF. As DNA, the CDR3 is TGCGCCAGCAGCCCGGGACTAGCGGGGGTCCACAATGAGCAGTTCTTC.

The rearrangement joins TRBV6-5 to TRBJ2-1; 13 bases line up with TRBD2. There are 15 residues in the CDR3. CDR1 and CDR2 (germline): MNHEY, SVGAGI. V gave up 5 bases and J gave up 5 bases; unmatched junction bases: 3. The CDR3 protein is CASSGLAGAHNEQFF. CDR3 DNA: TGTGCCAGCAGTGGACTAGCGGGGGCCCACAATGAGCAGTTCTTC.

Turning to this clone: Within the sample, other DNA sequences also encode this same CDR3. This sequence joins TRBV5-1 and TRBJ1-5; unclear D gene. Trimming took 0 bases from V and 4 from J, leaving 8 bases between them. CDR1 and CDR2 (germline): SGHRS, YFSETQ. The length of the CDR3 is 14 residues. The CDR3 protein is CASSLDGSNQPQHF. CDR3 nucleotides: TGCGCCAGCAGCTTGGACGGTTCGAATCAGCCCCAGCATTTT.

The CDR3 sequence is CASSLLVQGDGYTF. CDR3 coding DNA: TGTGCCAGCAGTTTACTGGTACAGGGAGATGGCTACACCTTC. This chain joins TRBV28 and TRBJ1-2; tentative D call: TRBD1 (6 bases). Between the trimmed V and J ends, which lost 2 bases and 6 bases, there was a span of 13 bases. The CDR3 totals 14 residues. CDR1 and CDR2 from the germline V gene are MDHEN and SYDVKM.

CDR3 nucleotides: TGTGCCAGCAGTTGGACTAGCGGGGGGGACAATGAGCAGTTCTTC. Translating gives CASSWTSGGDNEQFF. This sequence joins TRBV6-5 and TRBJ2-1, with 15 bases matching TRBD2. V gave up 4 bases and J gave up 5 bases; unmatched junction bases: 0. The CDR3 totals 15 residues. In germline, CDR1 is MNHEY, CDR2 SVGAGI.

The V gene is TRBV18, the J gene TRBJ2-3, with 7 positions matching TRBD1. Losses at the gene ends were 4 bases for V and 4 bases for J; bases not matched to a gene: 11. The CDR3 consists of 16 residues. Germline V gene lookup returns CDR1 KGHSH and CDR2 LQKENI. The CDR3 nucleotides read TGTGCCAGCTCACATCCTACAGGGGTCTCTGCAGATACGCAGTATTTT. Its protein product is CASSHPTGVSADTQYF.

The V call is TRBV5-1, the J call TRBJ2-4, with a possible D match to TRBD1 (6 bases). V lost 4 bases, J lost 11 bases, and 31 bases lay in between. This CDR3 has 18 amino acids. Germline V gene sequence: CDR1 SGHRS, CDR2 YFSETQ. The DNA for the CDR3 is TGCGCCAGCAGCGGGGGACACTCCAACCATGTATTGTCGGGATTTCAGTACTTC. Encoded protein: CASSGGHSNHVLSGFQYF.

The chain joins TRBV19 to TRBJ1-1, with D maybe TRBD1 (5 bases). This CDR3 spans 11 amino acids. Looked up from germline, CDR1 is LNHDA and CDR2 is SQIVND (reference sequence). Trimming removed 6 bases from V and 7 bases from J, with 9 bases in between. The CDR3 is CASRATGEAFF. CDR3 nucleotide sequence: TGTGCCAGTAGAGCTACAGGTGAAGCTTTCTTT.

The chain has TRBV27 and TRBJ1-3; no firm D call. CDR1 is MNHEY and CDR2 is SMNVEV in the germline V gene (reference sequence). The ends were cut back, 4 bases at V and 0 bases at J, with 7 bases in the middle. The CDR3 has 14 residues. The CDR3 loop is CASSYSSSGNTIYF. CDR3 sequence (DNA): TGTGCCAGCAGTTACTCGAGCTCTGGAAACACCATATATTTT.

The chain is built from TRBV4-2 and TRBJ2-2; the match to TRBD2 covers 11 bases. This CDR3 is built from 16 residues. V lost 4 bases to trimming and J lost 2 bases; unmatched junction nucleotides: 3. The V gene's germline CDR1 is LGHNA and CDR2 YNFKEQ. The chain's CDR3 is CASSLGLAGNTGELFF. CDR3 coding DNA: TGTGCCAGCAGCCTTGGACTAGCGGGTAACACCGGGGAGCTGTTTTTT.

The chain links TRBV30 to TRBJ2-1; TRBD1 is a possible D gene (6 bases). V was trimmed by 7 bases and J by 7 bases, leaving 14 bases between them. Germline V gene data show CDR1 as GTSNPN and CDR2 as SVGIG (reference sequence). This CDR3 is built from 12 residues. The CDR3, as DNA: TGTGCCTTCTGGGACATTTTAAATGAGCAGTTCTTC. It is translated as CAFWDILNEQFF.

The J gene is TRBJ2-5, the V gene TRBV4-2; 12 positions match TRBD2. V lost 4 bases to trimming and J lost 1 base; unmatched junction nucleotides: 1. In germline, CDR1 is LGHNA, CDR2 YNFKEQ. The CDR3 extends over 15 amino acids. Written as DNA, the CDR3 is TGTGCCAGCAGCCGGACTAGCGGGGCCCAAGAGACCCAGTACTTC. Translating gives CASSRTSGAQETQYF.

This sequence joins TRBV30 and TRBJ1-2, with 7 bases fitting TRBD1. The CDR3 sequence is 14 residues long. Germline CDR1 and CDR2: GTSNPN and SVGIG (reference sequence). V shed 3 bases, J shed 4 bases, and the junction held 8 bases outside the gene matches. CDR3 bases: TGTGCCTGGAGCCTAAGGGGGCAGTCCTATGGCTACACCTTC. Translation gives CAWSLRGQSYGYTF.

The V and J genes are TRBV5-6 and TRBJ1-1; D possibly corresponds to TRBD1 (5 bases). Germline V CDR1 and CDR2: SGHDT, YYEEEE. The CDR3 extends over 18 amino acids. Trimming stripped 1 base from V and 4 bases from J, with 23 bases between. Here the CDR3 reads CASSLKRTRSSKATEAFF. The CDR3 coding sequence is TGTGCCAGCAGCTTGAAACGGACACGGTCCTCCAAGGCCACTGAAGCTTTCTTT.

CDR3 sequence (DNA): TGCAGTGATCGGAGGCTGGAGACCCAGTACTTC. Amino acids: CSDRRLETQYF. The J gene is TRBJ2-5, the V gene TRBV20-1, with D possibly being TRBD2 (5 bases). Germline V gene sequence: CDR1 DFQATT, CDR2 SNEGSKA (reference sequence). The germline V and J ends were trimmed by 7 bases and 5 bases, with 11 bases remaining between them. The CDR3 has 11 residues.

The DNA for the CDR3 is TGTGCCAGCAGCTCGGGGGGGGAGACCCAGTACTTC. Translating gives CASSSGGETQYF. The chain employs TRBV5-6 and TRBJ2-5; 8 bases match TRBD2. Germline V gene data show CDR1 as SGHDT and CDR2 as YYEEEE. This CDR3 has 12 amino acids. V was clipped by 3 bases and J by 5 bases; unmatched bases: 0.

The gene calls are TRBV5-4 and TRBJ2-5; 12 positions match TRBD2. The CDR3 totals 15 residues. Germline CDR1 reads SGHNT; CDR2 reads YYREEE (reference sequence). V trimming: 0 bases; J trimming: 5 bases; junction bases outside the gene matches: 2. The CDR3 loop is CASSLGLAGEETQYF. CDR3 DNA sequence: TGTGCCAGCAGCTTGGGACTAGCGGGGGAGGAGACCCAGTACTTC. The whole variable domain, filled in from reference TRBV5-4 and TRBJ2-5, reads ETGVTQSPTHLIKTRGQQVTLRCSSQSGHNTVSWYQQALGQGPQFIFQYYREEENGRGNFPPRFSGLQFPNYSSELNVNALELDDSALYLCASSLGLAGEETQYFGPGTRLLVL.

This CDR3 is CASSEELDRAHEQYF. The CDR3 region has the DNA TGTGCCAGCAGTGAGGAGCTCGACAGGGCCCACGAGCAGTACTTC. The V gene is TRBV6-1, the J gene TRBJ2-7; 7 nucleotides agree with TRBD1. V shed 3 bases and J 5 bases; nucleotides not matched to a gene: 10. Looked up from germline, CDR1 is MNHNS and CDR2 is SASEGT. CDR3 length equals 15 residues.

V usage is TRBV18 and J usage is TRBJ2-7, with TRBD1 matching 8 bases. CDR1 is KGHSH, CDR2 LQKENI, per germline. The CDR3 is made up of 16 amino acids. The J segment lost 3 bases and the V segment lost 2 bases, leaving 9 bases of the junction unmatched. The CDR3 is CASSPLLGQGLYEQYF. The CDR3 coding sequence is TGTGCCAGCTCACCATTATTAGGACAGGGACTCTACGAGCAGTACTTC.

V is TRBV6-1 and J is TRBJ1-5; 10 nucleotides line up with TRBD1. The germline gives CDR1 MNHNS, CDR2 SASEGT. This CDR3 has 15 amino acids. With V trimmed by 3 bases and J by 6 bases, 5 bases remained unmatched. The CDR3 nucleotides are TGTGCCAGCAGTGATGCAGGGGACAGGGGTCAGCCCCAGCATTTT. Translation: CASSDAGDRGQPQHF.